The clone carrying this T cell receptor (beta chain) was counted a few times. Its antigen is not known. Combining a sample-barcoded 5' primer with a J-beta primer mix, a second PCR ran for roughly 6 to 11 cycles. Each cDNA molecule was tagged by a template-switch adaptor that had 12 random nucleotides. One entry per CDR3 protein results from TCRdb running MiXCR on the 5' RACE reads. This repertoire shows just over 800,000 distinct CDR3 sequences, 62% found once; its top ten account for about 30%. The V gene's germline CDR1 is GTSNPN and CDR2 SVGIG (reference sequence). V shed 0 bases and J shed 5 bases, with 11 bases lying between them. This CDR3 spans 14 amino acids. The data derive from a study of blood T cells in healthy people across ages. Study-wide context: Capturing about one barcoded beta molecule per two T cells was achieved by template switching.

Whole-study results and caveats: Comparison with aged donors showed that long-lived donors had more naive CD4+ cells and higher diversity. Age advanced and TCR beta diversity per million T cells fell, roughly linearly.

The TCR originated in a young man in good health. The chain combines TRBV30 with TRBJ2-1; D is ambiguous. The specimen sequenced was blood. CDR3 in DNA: TGTGCCTGGAGTGTAAGAGCCGCCAACAATGAGCAGTTCTTC. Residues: CAWSVRAANNEQFF. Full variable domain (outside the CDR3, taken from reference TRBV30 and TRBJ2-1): SQTIHQWPATLVQPVGSPLSLECTVEGTSNPNLYWYRQAAGRGLQLLFYSVGIGQISSEVPQNLSASRPQDRQFILSSKKLLLSDSGFYLCAWSVRAANNEQFFGPGTRLTVL.